This entry describes one T cell receptor (beta chain). With 5 bases clipped from V and 0 bases from J, the junction kept 3 bases outside the gene matches. The CDR3 contains 16 residues. CDR1 and CDR2 (germline): MNHEY, SMNVEV (reference sequence). DNA at about 210 ng, roughly 30,000 T cell genomes, went into sorted-subset replicate PCRs. Assay: immunoSEQ multiplex PCR; the TCRdb copy retains only in-frame clones and omits some. The table includes about 980,000 clones, about 80% detected once. This sample is drawn from a study of shared clonotypes between healthy human individuals. The sequence was obtained from a man aged 18 to 30 in good health. The V call is TRBV27, the J call TRBJ2-1; 11 bases are shared with TRBD2. The sequenced material came from memory CD4+ T cells sorted from blood. Subset given: CD45RA-negative fraction. The CDR3 region is CASSPSGGFSYNEQFF. The CDR3 DNA follows: TGTGCCAGCAGTCCTAGCGGGGGGTTCTCCTACAATGAGCAGTTCTTC.